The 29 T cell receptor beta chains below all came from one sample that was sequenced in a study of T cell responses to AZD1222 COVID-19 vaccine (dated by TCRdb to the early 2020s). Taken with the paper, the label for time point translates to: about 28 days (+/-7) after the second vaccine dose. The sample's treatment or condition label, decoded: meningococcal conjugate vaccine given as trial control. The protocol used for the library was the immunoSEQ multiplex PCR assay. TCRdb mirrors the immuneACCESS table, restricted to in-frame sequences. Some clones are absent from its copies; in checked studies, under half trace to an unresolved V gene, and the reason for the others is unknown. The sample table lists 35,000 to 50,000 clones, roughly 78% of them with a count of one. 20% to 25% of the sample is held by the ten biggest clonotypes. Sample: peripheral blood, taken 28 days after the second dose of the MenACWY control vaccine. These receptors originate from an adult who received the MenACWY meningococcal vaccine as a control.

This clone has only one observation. The CDR3 coding sequence is TGCAGTGCTAGTCGTCTCTTCCGGGCCACCGGGGAGCTGTTTTTT. Its translation is CSASRLFRATGELFF. The genes are TRBV20-1 and TRBJ2-2; D is undetermined. Germline CDR1 is DFQATT and CDR2 is SNEGSKA (reference sequence). This CDR3 contains 15 residues. The V end was cut by 3 bases, the J end by 4 bases, with 15 bases between.

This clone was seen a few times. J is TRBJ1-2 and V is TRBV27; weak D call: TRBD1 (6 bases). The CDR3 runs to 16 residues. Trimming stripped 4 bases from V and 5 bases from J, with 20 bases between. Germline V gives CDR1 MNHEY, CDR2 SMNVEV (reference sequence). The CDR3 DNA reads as TGTGCCAGCAGTTGGCGGGGGCCACCTACTCCTTATGGCTACACCTTC. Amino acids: CASSWRGPPTPYGYTF.

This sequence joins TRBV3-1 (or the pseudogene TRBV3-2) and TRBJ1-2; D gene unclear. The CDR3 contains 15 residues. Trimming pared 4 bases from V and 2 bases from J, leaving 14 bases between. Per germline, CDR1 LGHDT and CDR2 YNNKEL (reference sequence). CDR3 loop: CASSLGGGINYGYTF. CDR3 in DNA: TGTGCCAGCAGCCTTGGTGGAGGGATAAACTATGGCTACACCTTC.

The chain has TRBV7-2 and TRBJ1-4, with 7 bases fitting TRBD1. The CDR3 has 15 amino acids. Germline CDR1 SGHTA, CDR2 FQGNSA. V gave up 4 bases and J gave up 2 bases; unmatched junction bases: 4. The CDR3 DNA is TGTGCCAGCAGCTCCCAGACAGGGACTAATGAAAAACTGTTTTTT. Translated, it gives CASSSQTGTNEKLFF.

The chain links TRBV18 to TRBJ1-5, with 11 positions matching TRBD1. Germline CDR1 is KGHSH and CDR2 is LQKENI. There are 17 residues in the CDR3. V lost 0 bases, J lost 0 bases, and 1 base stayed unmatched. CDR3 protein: CASSPPGTGGSNQPQHF. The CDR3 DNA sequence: TGTGCCAGCTCACCACCCGGGACAGGGGGTAGCAATCAGCCCCAGCATTTT. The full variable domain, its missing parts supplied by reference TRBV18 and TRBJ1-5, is NAGVMQNPRHLVRRRGQEARLRCSPMKGHSHVYWYRQLPEEGLKFMVYLQKENIIDESGMPKERFSAEFPKEGPSILRIQQVVRGDSAAYFCASSPPGTGGSNQPQHFGDGTRLSIL.

The CDR3 here is CASSVGDSNTGELFF. The CDR3 DNA follows: TGCGCCAGCAGCGTGGGGGACTCGAACACCGGGGAGCTGTTTTTT. The gene calls are TRBV5-1 and TRBJ2-2; D perhaps matches TRBD2 (6 bases). V gave up 4 bases and J gave up 0 bases, with 10 bases separating them. Germline assignment: CDR1 SGHRS and CDR2 YFSETQ. This CDR3 is built from 15 residues. Variable domain in full (rest from reference TRBV5-1 and TRBJ2-2): KAGVTQTPRYLIKTRGQQVTLSCSPISGHRSVSWYQQTPGQGLQFLFEYFSETQRNKGNFPGRFSGRQFSNSRSEMNVSTLELGDSALYLCASSVGDSNTGELFFGEGSRLTVL.

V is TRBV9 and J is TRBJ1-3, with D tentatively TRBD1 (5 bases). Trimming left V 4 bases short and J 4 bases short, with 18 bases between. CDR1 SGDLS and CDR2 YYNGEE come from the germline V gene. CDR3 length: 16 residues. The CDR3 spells CASSPPRGPPGNTIYF. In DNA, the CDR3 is TGTGCCAGCAGCCCCCCTAGGGGTCCTCCGGGAAACACCATATATTTT.

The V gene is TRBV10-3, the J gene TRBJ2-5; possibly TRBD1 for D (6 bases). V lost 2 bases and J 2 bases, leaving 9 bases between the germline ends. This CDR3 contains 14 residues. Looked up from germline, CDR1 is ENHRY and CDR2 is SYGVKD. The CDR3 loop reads CAISEPGQQETQYF. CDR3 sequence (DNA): TGTGCCATCAGTGAGCCCGGACAGCAAGAGACCCAGTACTTC.

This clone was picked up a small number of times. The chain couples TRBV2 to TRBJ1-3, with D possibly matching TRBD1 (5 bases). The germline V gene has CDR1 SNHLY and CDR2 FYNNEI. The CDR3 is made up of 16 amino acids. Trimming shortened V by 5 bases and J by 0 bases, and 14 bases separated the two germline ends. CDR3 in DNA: TGTGCCAGCAGTCCTACGGGGCACTCCTCTGGAAACACCATATATTTT. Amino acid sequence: CASSPTGHSSGNTIYF.

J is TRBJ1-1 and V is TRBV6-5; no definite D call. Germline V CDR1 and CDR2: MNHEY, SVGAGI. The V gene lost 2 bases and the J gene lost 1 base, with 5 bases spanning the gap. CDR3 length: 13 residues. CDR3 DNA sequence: TGTGCCAGCAGTTACAAACGGAACACTGAAGCTTTCTTT. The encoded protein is CASSYKRNTEAFF.

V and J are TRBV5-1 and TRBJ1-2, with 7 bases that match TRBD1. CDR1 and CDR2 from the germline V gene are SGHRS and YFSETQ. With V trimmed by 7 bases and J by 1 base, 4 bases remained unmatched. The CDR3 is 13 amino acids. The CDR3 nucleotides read TGCGCCAGCGGGGACAGCTTTAACTATGGCTACACCTTC. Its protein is CASGDSFNYGYTF.

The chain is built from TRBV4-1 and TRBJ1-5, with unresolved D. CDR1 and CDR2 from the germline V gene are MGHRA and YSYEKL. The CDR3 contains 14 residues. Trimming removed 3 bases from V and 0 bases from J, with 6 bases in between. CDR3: CASSHDGSNQPQHF. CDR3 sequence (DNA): TGCGCCAGCAGCCATGACGGTAGCAATCAGCCCCAGCATTTT.

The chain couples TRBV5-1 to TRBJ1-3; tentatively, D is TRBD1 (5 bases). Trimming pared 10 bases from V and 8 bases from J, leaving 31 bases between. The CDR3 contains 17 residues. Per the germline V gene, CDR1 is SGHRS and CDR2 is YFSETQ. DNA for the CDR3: TGCGCCGCCTCATCACTGGTGTTTCCGGGACCTAGGGACACCATATATTTT. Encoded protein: CAASSLVFPGPRDTIYF.

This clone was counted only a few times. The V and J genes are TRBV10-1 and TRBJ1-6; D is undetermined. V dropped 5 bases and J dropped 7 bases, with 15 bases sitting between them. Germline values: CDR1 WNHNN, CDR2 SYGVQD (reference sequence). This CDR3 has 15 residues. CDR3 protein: CASSIVGFENSPLHF. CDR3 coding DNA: TGCGCCAGCAGTATTGTAGGGTTCGAGAATTCACCCCTCCACTTT.

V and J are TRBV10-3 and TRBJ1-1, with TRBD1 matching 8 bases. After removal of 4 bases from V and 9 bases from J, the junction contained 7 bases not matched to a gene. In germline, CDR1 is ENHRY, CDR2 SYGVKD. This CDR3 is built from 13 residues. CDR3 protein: CAISGTGKRKAFF. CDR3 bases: TGTGCCATCAGTGGGACAGGGAAAAGAAAAGCTTTCTTT.

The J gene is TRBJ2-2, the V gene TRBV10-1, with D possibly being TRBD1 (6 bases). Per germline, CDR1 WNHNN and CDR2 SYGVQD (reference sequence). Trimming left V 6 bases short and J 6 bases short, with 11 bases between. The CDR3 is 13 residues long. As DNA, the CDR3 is TGCGCCAGCAGGGGTACAGGGTCCGGGGAGCTGTTTTTT. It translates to CASRGTGSGELFF.

The CDR3 is CASSQDASGETGELFF. The CDR3 nucleotides read TGTGCCAGCAGCCAAGATGCTAGCGGGGAGACCGGGGAGCTGTTTTTT. This rearrangement joins TRBV4-2 to TRBJ2-2; 9 bases are shared with TRBD2. This CDR3 is built from 16 residues. Germline V CDR1 and CDR2: LGHNA, YNFKEQ. V was clipped by 0 bases and J by 5 bases; unmatched bases: 4.

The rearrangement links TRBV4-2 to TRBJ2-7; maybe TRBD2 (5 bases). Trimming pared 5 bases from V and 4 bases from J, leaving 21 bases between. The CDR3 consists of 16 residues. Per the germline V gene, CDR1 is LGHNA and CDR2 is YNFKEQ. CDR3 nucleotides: TGTGCCAGCAGCGACGAATTAAGCAGCGGACCTTACGAGCAGTACTTC. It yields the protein CASSDELSSGPYEQYF.

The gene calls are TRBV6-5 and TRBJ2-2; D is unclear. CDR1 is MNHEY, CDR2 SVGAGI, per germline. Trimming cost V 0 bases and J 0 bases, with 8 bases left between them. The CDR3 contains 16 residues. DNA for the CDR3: TGTGCCAGCAGTTACTCGATCAGATCGAACACCGGGGAGCTGTTTTTT. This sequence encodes CASSYSIRSNTGELFF.

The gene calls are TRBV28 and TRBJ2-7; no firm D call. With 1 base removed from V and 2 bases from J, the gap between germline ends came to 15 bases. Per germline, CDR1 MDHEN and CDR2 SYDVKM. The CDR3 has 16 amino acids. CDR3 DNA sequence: TGTGCCAGCAGTTTATTTGAGTTTGGCAGGCCCTACGAGCAGTACTTC. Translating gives CASSLFEFGRPYEQYF.

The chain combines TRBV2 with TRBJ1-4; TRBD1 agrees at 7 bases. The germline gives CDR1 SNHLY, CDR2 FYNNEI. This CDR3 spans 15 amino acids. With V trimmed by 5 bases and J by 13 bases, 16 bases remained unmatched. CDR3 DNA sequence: TGTGCCAGCAGTAGAGGTGGGACAGCTGGCGAGGTACTGTTTTTT. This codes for CASSRGGTAGEVLFF.

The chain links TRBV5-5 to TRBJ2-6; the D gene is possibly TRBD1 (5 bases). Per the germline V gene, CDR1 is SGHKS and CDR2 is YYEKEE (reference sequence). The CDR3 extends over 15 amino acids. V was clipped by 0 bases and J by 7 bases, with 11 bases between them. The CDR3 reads CASSLVGVEANVLTF. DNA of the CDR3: TGTGCCAGCAGCTTGGTAGGGGTAGAAGCCAACGTCCTGACTTTC.

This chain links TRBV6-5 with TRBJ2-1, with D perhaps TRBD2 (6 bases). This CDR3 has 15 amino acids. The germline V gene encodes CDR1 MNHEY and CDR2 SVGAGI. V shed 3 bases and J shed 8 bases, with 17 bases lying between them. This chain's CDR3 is CASSYSTSRVHEQFF. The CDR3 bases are TGTGCCAGCAGTTATTCGACTAGTCGGGTCCATGAGCAGTTCTTC.

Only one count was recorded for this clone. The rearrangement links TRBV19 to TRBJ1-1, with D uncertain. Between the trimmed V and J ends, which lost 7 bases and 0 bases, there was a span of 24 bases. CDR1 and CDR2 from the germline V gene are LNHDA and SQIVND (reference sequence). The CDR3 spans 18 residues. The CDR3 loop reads CASNSRKGQSHMNTEAFF. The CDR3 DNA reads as TGTGCCAGTAATTCCAGAAAAGGGCAGTCTCATATGAACACTGAAGCTTTCTTT.

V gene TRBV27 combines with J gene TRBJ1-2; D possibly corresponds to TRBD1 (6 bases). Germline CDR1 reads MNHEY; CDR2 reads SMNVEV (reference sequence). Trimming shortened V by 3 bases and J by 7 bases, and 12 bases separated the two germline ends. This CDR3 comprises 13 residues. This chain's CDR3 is CASSLNGGRGYTF. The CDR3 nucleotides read TGTGCCAGCAGTTTGAACGGGGGCCGTGGCTACACCTTC.

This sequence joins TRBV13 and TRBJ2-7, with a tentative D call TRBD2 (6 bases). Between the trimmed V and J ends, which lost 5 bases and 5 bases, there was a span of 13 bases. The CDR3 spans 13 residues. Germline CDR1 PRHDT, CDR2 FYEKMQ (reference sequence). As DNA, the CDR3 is TGTGCCAGCAGCCCAGTTGGAGGGAACGAGCAGTACTTC. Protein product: CASSPVGGNEQYF.

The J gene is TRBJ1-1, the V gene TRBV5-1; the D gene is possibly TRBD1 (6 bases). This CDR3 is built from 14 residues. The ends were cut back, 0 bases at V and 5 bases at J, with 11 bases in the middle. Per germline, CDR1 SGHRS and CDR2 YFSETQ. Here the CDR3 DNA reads TGCGCCAGCAGCTTGGGCGGGGGGCGAACTGAAGCTTTCTTT. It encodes CASSLGGGRTEAFF.

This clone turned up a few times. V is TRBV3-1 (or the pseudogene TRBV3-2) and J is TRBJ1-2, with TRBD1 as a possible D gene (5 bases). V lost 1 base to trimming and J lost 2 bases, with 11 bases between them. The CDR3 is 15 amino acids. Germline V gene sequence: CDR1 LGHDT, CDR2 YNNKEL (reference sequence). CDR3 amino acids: CASSQGGVWNYGYTF. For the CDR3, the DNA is TGTGCCAGCAGCCAAGGGGGGGTCTGGAACTATGGCTACACCTTC.

CDR3 in amino acids: CASSLTGLSNYGYTF. The DNA for the CDR3 is TGTGCCAGCAGTCTAACCGGACTCTCGAACTATGGCTACACCTTC. The chain uses TRBV28 and TRBJ1-2, with D uncertain. Looked up from germline, CDR1 is MDHEN and CDR2 is SYDVKM. V lost 5 bases and J 2 bases, leaving 15 bases between the germline ends. The CDR3 totals 15 residues.